The rows below give T cell receptor beta chains drawn from one sample of a study of immune evolution from preneoplasia to lung adenocarcinoma. Only in-frame clones appear in the TCRdb table, and some are missing; sequencing was by immunoSEQ multiplex PCR. The table records over 6,000 clones, around 85% of them present only once. Source material: FFPE minimally invasive lung adenocarcinoma tissue. The receptors were gathered from a person older than 75 with lung adenocarcinoma. The CDR3 runs from the conserved cysteine through the conserved F or W. D genes are given only for firm matches. The size entry is marked missing in some rows and otherwise reads once, few, many or a size class.

J: TRBJ2-7
D: NA
V: TRBV7-2
size: NA
CDR3: CASSVSRAYEQYF
DNA: TGTGCCAGCAGCGTAAGCAGGGCCTACGAGCAGTACTTC

J: TRBJ2-5
D: NA
V: TRBV19
size: NA
CDR3: CASLPSSTANQETQYF
DNA: TGTGCCAGTCTTCCTTCCTCGACGGCAAACCAAGAGACCCAGTACTTC

J: TRBJ2-2
D: TRBD1
V: TRBV5-1
size: once
CDR3: CASSGRTGFTGELFF
DNA: TGCGCCAGCAGCGGGCGGACAGGTTTCACCGGGGAGCTGTTTTTT

J: TRBJ2-5
D: NA
V: TRBV7-9
size: NA
CDR3: CASSLKAGAQETQYF
DNA: TGTGCCAGCAGCTTAAAGGCAGGGGCCCAAGAGACCCAGTACTTC

J: TRBJ2-7
D: NA
V: TRBV7-9
size: NA
CDR3: CASSLGPEAEQYF
DNA: TGTGCCAGCAGCTTGGGGCCGGAGGCCGAGCAGTACTTC

J: TRBJ1-2
D: TRBD1
V: TRBV30
size: NA
CDR3: CAWDLDRGYGYTF
DNA: TGTGCCTGGGACCTTGACAGGGGGTATGGCTACACCTTC

J: TRBJ1-1
D: NA
V: TRBV29-1
size: NA
CDR3: CSVQDLNTEAFF
DNA: TGCAGCGTCCAGGACCTAAACACTGAAGCTTTCTTT

J: TRBJ2-6
D: TRBD2
V: TRBV4-1
size: NA
CDR3: CASSQVGLGDLSGANVLTF
DNA: TGCGCCAGCAGCCAAGTCGGACTAGGCGACCTCTCTGGGGCCAACGTCCTGACTTTC

J: TRBJ2-1
D: NA
V: TRBV20-1
size: NA
CDR3: CSARRNNEQFF
DNA: TGCAGTGCTAGACGAAACAATGAGCAGTTCTTC

J: TRBJ1-2
D: NA
V: TRBV6-6
size: NA
CDR3: CASSSIALTF
DNA: TGTGCCAGCAGTTCGATAGCGCTCACCTTC

J: TRBJ2-7
D: NA
V: TRBV18
size: NA
CDR3: CASSPGGVSYEQYF
DNA: TGTGCCAGCTCACCGGGGGGAGTCTCCTACGAGCAGTACTTC

J: TRBJ2-1
D: NA
V: TRBV2
size: NA
CDR3: CASSDRTAYNEQFF
DNA: TGTGCCAGCAGTGACAGAACAGCCTACAATGAGCAGTTCTTC

J: TRBJ2-5
D: NA
V: TRBV11-1
size: NA
CDR3: CASSLGVRQETQYF
DNA: TGTGCCAGCAGCTTGGGAGTTCGCCAAGAGACCCAGTACTTC

J: TRBJ1-5
D: NA
V: TRBV6-1
size: NA
CDR3: CASRTAYSNQPQHF
DNA: TGTGCCAGCAGGACAGCTTATAGCAATCAGCCCCAGCATTTT

J: TRBJ2-5
D: NA
V: TRBV11-2
size: NA
CDR3: CASSLSEVLGTQYF
DNA: TGTGCCAGCAGCTTATCCGAGGTCTTGGGGACCCAGTACTTC

J: TRBJ2-5
D: NA
V: TRBV9
size: few
CDR3: CASSVEGIETQYF
DNA: TGTGCCAGCAGCGTAGAAGGGATCGAGACCCAGTACTTC

J: TRBJ2-3
D: NA
V: TRBV7-2
size: NA
CDR3: CASSFSTDTQYF
DNA: TGTGCCAGCAGCTTTAGCACAGATACGCAGTATTTT

J: TRBJ2-2
D: TRBD1
V: TRBV18
size: NA
CDR3: CASSPFGTGDTGELFF
DNA: TGTGCCAGCTCACCCTTCGGGACAGGGGATACCGGGGAGCTGTTTTTT

J: TRBJ2-7
D: NA
V: TRBV19
size: NA
CDR3: CASIAQGYEQYF
DNA: TGTGCCAGTATCGCACAGGGTTACGAGCAGTACTTC

J: TRBJ2-3
D: TRBD1
V: TRBV27
size: NA
CDR3: CASSTRGRTDTQYF
DNA: TGTGCCAGCAGTACCAGGGGGCGAACAGATACGCAGTATTTT

J: TRBJ1-1
D: TRBD1
V: TRBV18
size: NA
CDR3: CASSPLATGVYTEAFF
DNA: TGTGCCAGCTCACCATTGGCAACAGGGGTATACACTGAAGCTTTCTTT

J: TRBJ2-2
D: TRBD2
V: TRBV5-4
size: NA
CDR3: CASSKGLAGGTGELFF
DNA: TGTGCCAGCAGCAAGGGACTAGCGGGGGGCACCGGGGAGCTGTTTTTT

J: TRBJ2-5
D: TRBD2
V: TRBV19
size: NA
CDR3: CASSIGLAGGQETQYF
DNA: TGTGCCAGTAGTATAGGGCTAGCGGGAGGGCAAGAGACCCAGTACTTC

J: TRBJ2-1
D: NA
V: TRBV11-2
size: NA
CDR3: CASTRRGGGAQFF
DNA: TGTGCCAGCACCCGTAGGGGGGGAGGTGCGCAGTTCTTC